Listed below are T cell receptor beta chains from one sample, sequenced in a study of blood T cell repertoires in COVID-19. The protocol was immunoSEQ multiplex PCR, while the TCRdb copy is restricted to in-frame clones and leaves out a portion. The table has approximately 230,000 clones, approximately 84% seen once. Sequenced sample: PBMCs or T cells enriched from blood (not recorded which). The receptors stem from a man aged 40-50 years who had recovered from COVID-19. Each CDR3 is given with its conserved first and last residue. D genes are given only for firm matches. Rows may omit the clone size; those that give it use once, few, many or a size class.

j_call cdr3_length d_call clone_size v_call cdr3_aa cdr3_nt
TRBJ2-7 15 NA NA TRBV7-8 CASSLAGDTPYEQYF TGTGCCAGCAGCTTAGCCGGGGACACCCCCTACGAGCAGTACTTC
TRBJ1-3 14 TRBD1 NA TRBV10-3 CAISGQGRGNTIYF TGTGCCATCAGTGGACAGGGAAGGGGAAACACCATATATTTT
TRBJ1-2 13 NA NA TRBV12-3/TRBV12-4 CASSPRQNYGYTF TGTGCCAGCAGTCCCCGACAGAACTATGGCTACACCTTC
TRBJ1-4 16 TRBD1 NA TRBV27 CASSLSGTGGNEKLFF TGTGCCAGCAGTTTATCGGGGACAGGGGGAAATGAAAAACTGTTTTTT
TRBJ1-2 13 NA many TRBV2 CASTGEANYGYTF TGTGCCAGCACGGGGGAGGCCAACTATGGCTACACCTTC
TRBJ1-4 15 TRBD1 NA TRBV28 CASSRTGLTNEKLFF TGTGCCAGCAGTAGGACAGGCTTAACTAATGAAAAACTGTTTTTT
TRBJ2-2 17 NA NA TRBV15 CATSRDLGRGKTGELFF TGTGCCACCAGCAGAGATCTGGGGAGGGGGAAAACCGGGGAGCTGTTTTTT
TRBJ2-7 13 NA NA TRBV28 CATLKGSTYEQYF TGTGCCACCTTAAAGGGGTCTACCTACGAGCAGTACTTC
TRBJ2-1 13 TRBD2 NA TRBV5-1 CASSLGLAGEGFF TGCGCCAGCAGCTTGGGTCTAGCGGGAGAAGGGTTCTTC
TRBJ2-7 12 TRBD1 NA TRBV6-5 CALGQGAYEQYF TGTGCTCTGGGACAGGGGGCCTACGAGCAGTACTTC
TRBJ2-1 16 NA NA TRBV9 CASSPGAGGPGNEQFF TGTGCCAGCAGCCCCGGAGCCGGGGGGCCTGGGAATGAGCAGTTCTTC
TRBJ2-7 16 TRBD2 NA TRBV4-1 CASSQRLAGVSYEQYF TGCGCCAGCAGCCAACGACTAGCGGGAGTTAGCTACGAGCAGTACTTC
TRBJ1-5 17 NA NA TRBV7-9 CASSLGKDGRRNQPQHF TGTGCCAGCAGCCTAGGGAAGGACGGGCGGAGGAATCAGCCCCAGCATTTT
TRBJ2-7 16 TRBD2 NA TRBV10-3 CATAGQTSGYPYEQYF TGTGCCACGGCTGGCCAGACTAGCGGGTATCCCTACGAGCAGTACTTC
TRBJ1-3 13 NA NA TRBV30 CAWSKGGDNTIYF TGTGCCTGGAGTAAAGGGGGGGATAACACCATATATTTT
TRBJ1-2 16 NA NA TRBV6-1 CASSGISDGGIYGYTF TGTGCCAGCAGTGGTATTTCGGACGGCGGGATCTATGGCTACACCTTC
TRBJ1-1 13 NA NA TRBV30 CAWTAGPYTEAFF TGTGCCTGGACCGCTGGGCCTTACACTGAAGCTTTCTTT
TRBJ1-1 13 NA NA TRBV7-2 CASSLDSRSEAFF TGTGCCAGCAGCTTAGATAGTAGATCTGAAGCTTTCTTT
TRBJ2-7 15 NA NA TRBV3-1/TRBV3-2 CASSQELLAEYEQYF TGTGCCAGCAGCCAAGAGCTACTAGCAGAATACGAGCAGTACTTC
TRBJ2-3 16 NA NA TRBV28 CASSSSSGEGTDTQYF NA
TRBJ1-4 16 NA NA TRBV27 CASSLSRDGGTEKLFF TGTGCCAGCAGTTTATCGAGAGACGGGGGGACTGAAAAACTGTTTTTT
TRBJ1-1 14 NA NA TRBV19 CASTRTGGNTEAFF TGTGCCAGTACACGGACCGGGGGGAACACTGAAGCTTTCTTT
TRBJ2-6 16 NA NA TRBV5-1 CASSLGGGAGANVLTF TGCGCCAGCAGCTTGGGAGGGGGAGCTGGGGCCAACGTCCTGACTTTC
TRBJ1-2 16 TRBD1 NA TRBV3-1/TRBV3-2 CASSQGDRGRVYGYTF TGTGCCAGCAGCCAAGGGGACAGGGGGCGCGTCTATGGCTACACCTTC
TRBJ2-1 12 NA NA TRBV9 CASSSEAPEQFF TGTGCCAGCAGCTCAGAGGCCCCCGAGCAGTTCTTC
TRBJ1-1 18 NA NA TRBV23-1 CASSHLMGQPQANTEAFF TGCGCCAGCAGTCACCTAATGGGTCAGCCACAGGCCAACACTGAAGCTTTCTTT
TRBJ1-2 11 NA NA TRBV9 CASSANYGYTF TGTGCCAGCAGCGCAAACTATGGCTACACCTTC
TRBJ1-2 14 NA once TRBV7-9 CASSRDSSNYGYTF TGTGCCAGCAGCCGGGACTCATCAAACTATGGCTACACCTTC
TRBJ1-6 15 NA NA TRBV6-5 CASSRGGLYNSPLHF TGTGCCAGCAGCAGAGGAGGACTTTATAATTCACCCCTCCACTTT
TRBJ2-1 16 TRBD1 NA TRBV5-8 CASSLGGQRIYNEQFF TGTGCCAGCAGCTTGGGGGGACAGCGTATATACAATGAGCAGTTCTTC
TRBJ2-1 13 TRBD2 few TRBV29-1 CSVENSGGDEQFF TGCAGCGTTGAGAATAGCGGGGGCGATGAGCAGTTCTTC
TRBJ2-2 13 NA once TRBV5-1 CASTLAGVRELFF TGCGCCAGCACCTTAGCCGGGGTACGGGAGCTGTTTTTT
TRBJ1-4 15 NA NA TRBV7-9 CASSLGAGGGEKLFF TGTGCCAGCAGCTTAGGTGCGGGGGGAGGTGAAAAACTGTTTTTT
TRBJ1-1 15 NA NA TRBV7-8 CASSPAGEGFTEAFF TGTGCCAGCAGCCCTGCGGGGGAGGGTTTCACTGAAGCTTTCTTT
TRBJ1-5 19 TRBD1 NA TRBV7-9 CASSLGGTGGFFNNQPQHF TGTGCCAGCAGCTTAGGGGGGACAGGGGGCTTTTTTAACAATCAGCCCCAGCATTTT
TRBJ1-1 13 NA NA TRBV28 CASSPPQTEEAFF TGTGCCAGCAGCCCCCCACAGACAGAAGAAGCTTTCTTT